The T cell receptor (beta chain) under discussion was sequenced for a study of shared clonotypes between healthy human individuals. Turning to the study itself: Three men and a couple of women, aged 18 to 49, were donors. Findings and limits, study-wide: Among the subsets, naive ones generally showed larger estimated richness than memory ones.

This table comes from immunoSEQ multiplex PCR, and its TCRdb copy is limited to in-frame clones, with some not included. In the table there are a few million clones, approximately 96% of which are singletons. The CDR3 totals 15 residues. Germline V gives CDR1 MDHEN, CDR2 SYDVKM. Trimming left V 7 bases short and J 1 base short, with 13 bases between. Comment on this clone: What it binds is not known.

The sequence derives from a man younger than 35 in good health. The V call is TRBV28, the J call TRBJ2-2, with D tentatively TRBD1 (6 bases). Sample: naive CD4+ T cells sorted from blood. Subset: CD45RA+ positively selected. The CDR3 nucleotides are TGTGCCAGCATGGTCAGGGGTCGGAACACCGGGGAGCTGTTTTTT. As protein: CASMVRGRNTGELFF.